The clone carrying this TCR beta chain was recorded once. Its antigen is undetermined. The sample belongs to a study of T cell responses to AZD1222 COVID-19 vaccine. Here immunoSEQ multiplex PCR was the method, and the copy in TCRdb shows in-frame clones only, minus some. The table shows some 180,000 clones, with about nine tenths occurring only once. Per germline, CDR1 KGHSH and CDR2 LQKENI. The CDR3 loop spans 12 amino acids. V lost 3 bases to trimming and J lost 5 bases, with 7 bases between them. Points from the study as a whole: The CD4 TCRs associated with vaccination extended across spike and predominated at 160-218 and 743-854. Two AZD1222 doses significantly raised spike-specific TCR breadth and depth over controls.

Sequences were derived from peripheral blood, sampled on day 0 of AZD1222 vaccination. This receptor was taken from an adult in good health. The chain employs TRBV18 and TRBJ1-1; no definite D call. The CDR3 is CASSPRSTEAFF. The CDR3 DNA reads as TGTGCCAGCTCACCTCGGTCTACTGAAGCTTTCTTT.